Sequencing of this T cell receptor (beta chain) was carried out in a study of T cells after yellow fever vaccination. The CDR3 consists of 13 residues. Germline V CDR1 and CDR2: SEHNR, FQNEAQ (reference sequence). V dropped 6 bases and J dropped 8 bases, with 14 bases sitting between them. This clonotype was seen a few times. TCRdb redid the calling of the 5' RACE reads with MiXCR, one entry per CDR3 protein. The sample shows roughly 520,000 distinct CDR3 sequences, 21% of them seen only once. The TCR comes from a man aged 18 to 30 who received the YFV17D yellow fever vaccine. This chain uses TRBV7-9 with TRBJ2-1, with a weak D call TRBD2 (7 bases). The specimen comprised PBMCs, sampled around 3 weeks after the first yellow fever vaccination. The CDR3 here is CASRMGGAYEQFF. Here the CDR3 DNA reads TGTGCCAGCAGGATGGGGGGGGCCTATGAGCAGTTCTTC. Based on the CDR3 plus reference TRBV7-9 and TRBJ2-1, the full variable domain is DTGVSQNPRHKITKRGQNVTFRCDPISEHNRLYWYRQTLGQGPEFLTYFQNEAQLEKSRLLSDRFSAERPKGSFSTLEIQRTEQGDSAMYLCASRMGGAYEQFFGPGTRLTVL.